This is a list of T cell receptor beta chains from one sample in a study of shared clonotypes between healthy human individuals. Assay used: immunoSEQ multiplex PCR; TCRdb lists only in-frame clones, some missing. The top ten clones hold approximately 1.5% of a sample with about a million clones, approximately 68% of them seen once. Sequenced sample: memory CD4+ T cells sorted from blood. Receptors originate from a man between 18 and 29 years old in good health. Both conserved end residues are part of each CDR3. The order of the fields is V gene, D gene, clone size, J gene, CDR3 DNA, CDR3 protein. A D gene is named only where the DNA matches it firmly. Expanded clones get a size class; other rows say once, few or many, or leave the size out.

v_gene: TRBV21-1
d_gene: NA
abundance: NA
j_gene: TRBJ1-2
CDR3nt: TGTGCCAGCAGCAAAGAATCTTATACCGGGACAGCTTGCGACACCTTC
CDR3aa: CASSKESYTGTACDTF

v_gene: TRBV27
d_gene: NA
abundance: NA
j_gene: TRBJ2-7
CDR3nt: TGTGCCAGCAGGTTCGCGCTCGGCGAGCAGTACTTC
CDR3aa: CASRFALGEQYF

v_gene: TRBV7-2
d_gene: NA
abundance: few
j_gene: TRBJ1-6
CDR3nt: TGTGCCAGCAGCTTGCAGGGTGATAATTCACCCCTCCACTTT
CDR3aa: CASSLQGDNSPLHF

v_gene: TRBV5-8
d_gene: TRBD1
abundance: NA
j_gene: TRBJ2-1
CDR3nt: TGTGCCAGCAGCTCGGGACAGTTCTCCTACAATGAGCAGTTCTTC
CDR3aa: CASSSGQFSYNEQFF

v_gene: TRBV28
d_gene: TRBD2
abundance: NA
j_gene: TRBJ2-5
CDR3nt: TGTGCCAGCAGTAAAAAGCGGGAGGCCGGCGGTAAGACCCAGTACTTC
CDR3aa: CASSKKREAGGKTQYF

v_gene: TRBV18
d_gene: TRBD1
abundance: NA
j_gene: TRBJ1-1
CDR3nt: TGTGCCAGCTCACCTCAGGGGGCGCGAACTGAAGCTTTCTTT
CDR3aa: CASSPQGARTEAFF

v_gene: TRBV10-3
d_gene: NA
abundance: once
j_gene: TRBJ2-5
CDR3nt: TGTGCCATCAGCGTTGGGAGTACCCAGTACTTC
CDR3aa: CAISVGSTQYF

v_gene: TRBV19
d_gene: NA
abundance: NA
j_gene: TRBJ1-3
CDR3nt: TGTGCCAGTAGTATAACGGCCTCTCCTGGAAACACCATATATTTT
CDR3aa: CASSITASPGNTIYF

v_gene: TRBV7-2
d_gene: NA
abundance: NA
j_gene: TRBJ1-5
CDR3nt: TGTGCCAGCAGCTTAGAAGGGAATAGCAATCAGCCCCAGCATTTT
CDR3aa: CASSLEGNSNQPQHF

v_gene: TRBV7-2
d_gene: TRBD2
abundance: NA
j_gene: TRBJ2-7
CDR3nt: TGTGCCAGCAGCTCCCGCGGGAGGGCCGCATACGAGCAGTACTTC
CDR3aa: CASSSRGRAAYEQYF

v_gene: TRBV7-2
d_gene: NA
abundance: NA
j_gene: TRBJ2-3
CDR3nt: TGTGCCAGCAGCTTATCTGGGTGGAGCACAGATACGCAGTATTTT
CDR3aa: CASSLSGWSTDTQYF

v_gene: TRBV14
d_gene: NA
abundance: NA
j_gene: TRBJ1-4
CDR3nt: TGTGCCAGCAGCCACAGACCTAATGAAAAACTGTTTTTT
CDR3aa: CASSHRPNEKLFF

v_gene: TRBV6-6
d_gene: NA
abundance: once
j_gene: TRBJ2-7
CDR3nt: TGTGCCAGCAGCACCACCTCTAGCGACGAGCAGTACTTC
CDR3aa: CASSTTSSDEQYF

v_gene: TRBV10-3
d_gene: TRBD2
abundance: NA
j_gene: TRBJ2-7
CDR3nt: TGTGCCATCAGCAAAGGAGCGGGAGCCTCCTACGAGCAGTACTTC
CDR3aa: CAISKGAGASYEQYF

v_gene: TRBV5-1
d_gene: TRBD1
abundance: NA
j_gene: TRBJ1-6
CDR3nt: TGCGCCAGCAGCTTGGGACAGGGCCGTAATTCACCCCTCCACTTT
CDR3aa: CASSLGQGRNSPLHF

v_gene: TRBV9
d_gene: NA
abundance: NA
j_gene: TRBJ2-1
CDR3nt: TGTGCCAGCAGCGTAATATGGGGGGCCAATGAGCAGTTCTTC
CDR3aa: CASSVIWGANEQFF

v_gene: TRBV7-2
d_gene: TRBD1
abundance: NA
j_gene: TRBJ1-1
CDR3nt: TGTGCCAGCAGCTACAGGGGTTGGGACACTGAAGCTTTCTTT
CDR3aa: CASSYRGWDTEAFF

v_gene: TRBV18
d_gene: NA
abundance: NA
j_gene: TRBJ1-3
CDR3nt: TGTGCCAGCTCACCTCTAAGTCAGGAGAACACCATATATTTT
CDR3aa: CASSPLSQENTIYF

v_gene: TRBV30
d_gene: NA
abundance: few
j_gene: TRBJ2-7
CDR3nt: TGTGCCTGGAGTATGCGGGCCTACGAGCAGTACTTC
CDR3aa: CAWSMRAYEQYF

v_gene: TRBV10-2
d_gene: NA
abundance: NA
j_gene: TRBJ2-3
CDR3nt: TGCGCCAGCAGTGAGCCAGATACGCAGTATTTT
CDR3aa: CASSEPDTQYF

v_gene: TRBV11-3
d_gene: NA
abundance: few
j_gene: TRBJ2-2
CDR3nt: TGTGCCAGCAGCTTTGAAGGCGGGGAGCTGTTTTTT
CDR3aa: CASSFEGGELFF

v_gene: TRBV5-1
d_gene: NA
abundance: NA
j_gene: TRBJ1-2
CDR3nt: TGCGCCAGCAGCTTACAGACTAACTATGGCTACACCTTC
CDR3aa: CASSLQTNYGYTF

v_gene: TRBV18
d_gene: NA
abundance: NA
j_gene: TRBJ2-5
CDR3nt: TGTGCCAGCTCACCACCGAGCCTAGCGAGAGAGACCCAGTACTTC
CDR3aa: CASSPPSLARETQYF

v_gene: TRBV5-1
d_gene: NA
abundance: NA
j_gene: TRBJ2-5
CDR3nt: TGCGCCAGCAGAATTGGGGGGAGAGAGACCCAGTACTTC
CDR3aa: CASRIGGRETQYF

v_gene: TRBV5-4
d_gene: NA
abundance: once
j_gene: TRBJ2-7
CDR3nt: TGTGCCAGCAGCTTTATAGGGGGAAGGGCCTACGAGCAGTACTTC
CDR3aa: CASSFIGGRAYEQYF

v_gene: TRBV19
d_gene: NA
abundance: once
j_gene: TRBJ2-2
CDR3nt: TGTGCCAGTAGTAGTCAGGGGAACACCGGGGAGCTGTTTTTT
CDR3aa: CASSSQGNTGELFF

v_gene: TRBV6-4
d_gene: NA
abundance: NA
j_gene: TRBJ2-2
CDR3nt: TGTGCCAGCAGTGACTTTAGTGGCGGGGAGCTGTTTTTT
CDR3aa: CASSDFSGGELFF

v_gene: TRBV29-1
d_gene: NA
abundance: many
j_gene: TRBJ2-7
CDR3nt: TGCAGTGCCGGGGACCTCTACGAGCAGTACTTC
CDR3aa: CSAGDLYEQYF

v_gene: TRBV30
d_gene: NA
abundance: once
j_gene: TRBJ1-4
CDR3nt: TGTGCCTGGAGTCTTCAAGGGGGGGAAAAACTGTTTTTT
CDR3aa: CAWSLQGGEKLFF

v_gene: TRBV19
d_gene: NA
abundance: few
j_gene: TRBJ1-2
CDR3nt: TGTGCCAGCGGGGATGGGGGCCCTTATGGCTACACCTTC
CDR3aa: CASGDGGPYGYTF

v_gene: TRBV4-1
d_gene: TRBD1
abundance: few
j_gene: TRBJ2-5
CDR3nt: TGCGCCAGCAGCCGGGGGACAGGGGAAGAGACCCAGTACTTC
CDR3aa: CASSRGTGEETQYF

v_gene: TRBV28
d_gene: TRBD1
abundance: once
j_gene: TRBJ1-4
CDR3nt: TGTGCCAGCAGTCCAGTAGGGACAGCCAAACTCGAAAAACTGTTTTTT
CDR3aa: CASSPVGTAKLEKLFF

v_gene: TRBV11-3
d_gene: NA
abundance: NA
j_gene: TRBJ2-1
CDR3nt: TGTGCCAGCAGCTTGGACAGAGGACGGAACAATGAGCAGTTCTTC
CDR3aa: CASSLDRGRNNEQFF